This T cell receptor (beta chain) came from a study of persistence of HIV-infected CD4 T cells. Regarding this clone: Its matching antigen is unknown.

This was the immunoSEQ version 4 assay in survey mode. The assay was immunoSEQ multiplex PCR, and TCRdb's table has in-frame clones only and misses some. The sample includes roughly 43,000 clones, 70% to 90% of them seen just once. This CDR3 contains 13 residues. Trimming removed 8 bases from V and 4 bases from J, with 14 bases in between. CDR1 is LNHDA, CDR2 SQIVND, per germline (reference sequence). Nonspecific anti-CD3/anti-CD28 bead stimulation represents the broad CD4+ T cell repertoire. CD4+ T cells upregulating both CD40 ligand and CD69 were sorted as responding cells. V gene TRBV19 combines with J gene TRBJ1-2, with D uncertain. The origin of this receptor is an adult man with HIV who was CMV-seropositive. Sequencing was performed on CD4+ T cells sorted from PBMCs after roughly 18-hour stimulation, taken from a patient who received antiretroviral therapy. CDR3 bases: TGTGCCAGTCGGTTGACGATGCGCTATGGCTACACCTTC. Its protein product is CASRLTMRYGYTF.